The 30 T cell receptor beta chains reported below all come from one sample, sequenced in a study of early T cells in non-severe SARS-CoV-2 infection (dated by TCRdb to about 2021). To prepare the library, 5' RACE was applied. The reads were generated on a NextSeq 500. The public reads were reanalyzed by TCRdb: fastp trimming at Q25, MiXCR alignment, in-frame beta chains only. Identical CDR3 protein sequences are pooled into one entry, listed with their most common genes and DNA. The sample yields about 54,000 distinct CDR3 sequences; around 8% were counted once. The ten largest make up 10% to 13% of the sample. The sequences come from whole blood, collected at baseline. The receptors stem from an adult who was a healthcare worker with PCR-confirmed SARS-CoV-2 infection or an uninfected control (not recorded which).

This clonotype was counted only a few times. J is TRBJ2-7 and V is TRBV5-1; 14 bases fit TRBD2. The CDR3 totals 14 residues. The germline V gene has CDR1 SGHRS and CDR2 YFSETQ. J lost 6 bases, V lost 4 bases, and 3 bases had no gene match. Here the CDR3 reads CASSTGTSGSEQYF. CDR3 DNA: TGCGCCAGCAGCACCGGGACTAGCGGGAGCGAGCAGTACTTC.

This clonotype was counted between two and nine times. V usage is TRBV27 and J usage is TRBJ2-1; TRBD1 might be the D (5 bases). Trimming removed 2 bases from V and 0 bases from J, with 8 bases in between. CDR1 MNHEY and CDR2 SMNVEV come from the germline V gene (reference sequence). The CDR3 extends over 15 amino acids. The CDR3 reads CASSLLGVSYNEQFF. CDR3 in DNA: TGTGCCAGCAGTTTACTAGGGGTCTCCTACAATGAGCAGTTCTTC.

This clonotype was recorded a few times. The rearrangement joins TRBV7-8 to TRBJ2-3; D gene uncertain. The CDR3 spans 12 residues. Trimming pared 5 bases from V and 10 bases from J, leaving 13 bases between. Germline V lookup: CDR1 SGHVS, CDR2 FQNEAQ. Here the CDR3 DNA reads TGTGCCAGCAGCCCAATCCGACTGGCGCAGTATTTT. The encoded protein is CASSPIRLAQYF. Complete variable domain (other parts from reference TRBV7-8 and TRBJ2-3): GAGVSQSPRYKVAKRGQDVALRCDPISGHVSLFWYQQALGQGPEFLTYFQNEAQLDKSGLPSDRFFAERPEGSVSTLKIQRTQQEDSAVYLCASSPIRLAQYFGPGTRLTVL.

This clonotype has more than one count but fewer than ten. This sequence joins TRBV7-8 and TRBJ2-5; D call uncertain. The CDR3 contains 15 residues. Trimming shortened V by 5 bases and J by 1 base, and 14 bases separated the two germline ends. Looked up from germline, CDR1 is SGHVS and CDR2 is FQNEAQ. CDR3 residues: CASSKGRRPQETQYF. The DNA for the CDR3 is TGTGCCAGCAGCAAAGGACGCAGGCCCCAAGAGACCCAGTACTTC.

This clonotype was seen ten or more times. This sequence joins TRBV7-6 and TRBJ1-1; TRBD1 is a possible D gene (5 bases). V dropped 5 bases and J dropped 10 bases, with 17 bases sitting between them. Germline V gene sequence: CDR1 SGHVS, CDR2 FNYEAQ. This CDR3 is 13 amino acids long. The CDR3 DNA reads TGTGCCAGCAGCCCGGGACCCCAGGGAAGAGCTTTCTTT. As protein: CASSPGPQGRAFF.

This clonotype was seen a handful of times. The chain has TRBV6-6 and TRBJ2-1; either TRBD1 or TRBD2 may supply D (5 bases each). CDR3 length equals 13 residues. Germline-derived CDR1 and CDR2 are MNHNY and SVGAGI (reference sequence). V was pared by 6 bases and J by 6 bases, with 12 bases between. DNA of the CDR3: TGTGCCAGCAGCCCCGGGACCCTCAATGAGCAGTTCTTC. Its translation: CASSPGTLNEQFF.

The V and J genes are TRBV25-1 and TRBJ2-3, with TRBD1 matching over 7 bases. This CDR3 spans 16 amino acids. After removal of 1 base from V and 0 bases from J, the junction contained 4 bases not matched to a gene. Germline assignment: CDR1 MGHDK and CDR2 SYGVNS. Here the CDR3 DNA reads TGTGCCAGCAGTGAATCAGGGACAGCTAGCACAGATACGCAGTATTTT. Amino acids: CASSESGTASTDTQYF.

This clonotype was counted many times. CDR3 coding DNA: TGCAGTGCTACGACGCGAGCCTACAATGAGCAGTTCTTC. Its protein is CSATTRAYNEQFF. The chain uses TRBV20-1 and TRBJ2-1; D gene uncertain. The germline V and J ends were trimmed by 4 bases and 2 bases, with 9 bases remaining between them. The CDR3 is 13 amino acids. Germline CDR1 DFQATT, CDR2 SNEGSKA (reference sequence).

This clonotype was detected ten times or more. The chain links TRBV7-8 to TRBJ2-3; TRBD2 is a possible D gene (5 bases). The CDR3 is 12 amino acids. Germline loops: CDR1 SGHVS, CDR2 FQNEAQ. The V and J ends lost 5 bases and 3 bases respectively, with 6 bases between them. CDR3 nucleotide sequence: TGTGCCAGCAGCCGGACTACAGATACGCAGTATTTT. The encoded protein is CASSRTTDTQYF.

V usage is TRBV15 and J usage is TRBJ2-2; a possible D gene is TRBD2 (6 bases). This CDR3 contains 16 residues. Trimming took off 0 bases at V and 0 bases at J, with 8 bases between the two ends. The germline gives CDR1 LNHNV, CDR2 YYDKDF (reference sequence). For the CDR3, the DNA is TGTGCCACCAGCAGAGATCGACTAGCGAACACCGGGGAGCTGTTTTTT. This encodes CATSRDRLANTGELFF.

In its sample, this clonotype was seen many times. The J gene is TRBJ2-2, the V gene TRBV6-1, with D possibly TRBD2 on 5 matching bases. Germline loops: CDR1 MNHNS, CDR2 SASEGT. The CDR3 spans 14 residues. Trimming took off 4 bases at V and 5 bases at J, with 11 bases between the two ends. DNA of the CDR3: TGTGCCAGCAGTGGTCGTCGAGGGACCGGGGAGCTGTTTTTT. It encodes CASSGRRGTGELFF.

This clonotype was observed a handful of times. The V call is TRBV30, the J call TRBJ2-7; perhaps TRBD2 as D (5 bases). The ends were cut back, 6 bases at V and 6 bases at J, with 15 bases in the middle. Germline CDR1 and CDR2: GTSNPN and SVGIG (reference sequence). CDR3 length: 12 amino acids. The CDR3: CACRGGPGEQYF. The CDR3 nucleotides are TGTGCCTGCCGAGGCGGGCCTGGCGAGCAGTACTTC.

The rearrangement links TRBV28 to TRBJ1-2; tentatively, D is TRBD1 (5 bases). V dropped 6 bases and J dropped 4 bases, with 18 bases sitting between them. This CDR3 region has 15 residues. CDR1 and CDR2 (germline): MDHEN, SYDVKM. Written as DNA, the CDR3 is TGTGCCAGCAGCCAGTCAGAGGGGTTTGGCTATGGCTACACCTTC. This translates into CASSQSEGFGYGYTF.

This clonotype has a handful of counts. The V and J genes are TRBV7-6 and TRBJ2-3; TRBD2 agrees at 9 bases. Germline assignment: CDR1 SGHVS and CDR2 FNYEAQ. This CDR3 comprises 15 residues. With V trimmed by 4 bases and J by 3 bases, 5 bases remained unmatched. CDR3: CASSSYSGSTDTQYF. Written as DNA, the CDR3 is TGTGCCAGCAGCTCCTATAGCGGGAGTACAGATACGCAGTATTTT.

This clonotype was seen repeatedly, ten times or more. This chain links TRBV6-5 with TRBJ2-2; a weak D match, TRBD1 (5 bases). Germline CDR1 reads MNHEY; CDR2 reads SVGAGI. V lost 2 bases to trimming and J lost 4 bases, with 11 bases between them. This CDR3 has 15 residues. The CDR3 DNA is TGTGCCAGCAGTTACGCTTACAGGAGCACCGGGGAGCTGTTTTTT. Its translation: CASSYAYRSTGELFF.

On this clonotype itself: At one boundary the junction diverges from the germline segment, which might be a read error. This chain joins TRBV7-7 and TRBJ2-2; D is unclear. In germline, CDR1 is SSHAT, CDR2 FNYEAQ (reference sequence). The CDR3 spans 15 residues. Written as DNA, the CDR3 is TGTGCTAGCAGCCCTTTGGCCCCGAACACCGGGGAGCTGTTTTTT. This encodes CASSPLAPNTGELFF.

The table lists this clonotype with a few counts. The J gene is TRBJ2-3, the V gene TRBV25-1, with a weak D call TRBD1 (6 bases). The CDR3 has 19 amino acids. The germline CDR1 and CDR2 sequences are MGHDK and SYGVNS. V lost 1 base, J lost 1 base, and 21 bases lay in between. This CDR3 reads CASSESSYRAGIGTDTQYF. The CDR3 bases are TGTGCCAGCAGTGAATCTTCCTACAGGGCCGGCATTGGCACAGATACGCAGTATTTT.

This chain links TRBV11-2 with TRBJ2-1; D is unclear. CDR1 SGHAT and CDR2 FQNNGV come from the germline V gene. The CDR3 length is 15 residues. The V gene lost 3 bases and the J gene lost 0 bases, with 9 bases spanning the gap. The CDR3 sequence: CASSFQQFSYNEQFF. The CDR3 nucleotides read TGTGCCAGCAGCTTTCAACAGTTCTCCTACAATGAGCAGTTCTTC.

The chain has TRBV30 and TRBJ2-3, with 14 positions matching TRBD2. The germline V gene encodes CDR1 GTSNPN and CDR2 SVGIG (reference sequence). V lost 5 bases, J lost 5 bases, and 0 bases stayed unmatched. The CDR3 loop spans 13 amino acids. The CDR3 protein is CAWGLAGGDTQYF. As DNA, the CDR3 is TGTGCCTGGGGACTAGCGGGAGGAGATACGCAGTATTTT.

The J gene is TRBJ2-1, the V gene TRBV12-3 or TRBV12-4; no clear D. The ends were cut back, 5 bases at V and 6 bases at J, with 11 bases in the middle. The CDR3 loop spans 13 amino acids. This chain's CDR3 is CASSPDIRNEQFF. CDR3 bases: TGTGCCAGCAGTCCCGACATTCGCAATGAGCAGTTCTTC.

This clonotype was detected a few times. V usage is TRBV28 and J usage is TRBJ1-2, with 8 bases identical to TRBD1. CDR3 length: 13 amino acids. V shed 5 bases, J shed 7 bases, and the junction held 6 bases outside the gene matches. Germline CDR1 and CDR2: MDHEN and SYDVKM. CDR3 in DNA: TGTGCCAGCAGTCACGGACAGGGCGGTGGCTACACCTTC. Protein sequence: CASSHGQGGGYTF.

This chain joins TRBV20-1 and TRBJ1-1, with 9 positions matching TRBD1. The CDR3 runs to 14 residues. Germline V gene sequence: CDR1 DFQATT, CDR2 SNEGSKA (reference sequence). Losses at the gene ends were 3 bases for V and 4 bases for J; bases not matched to a gene: 6. CDR3 DNA: TGCAGTGCTAGCGACGACAGGGGGTTCACTGAAGCTTTCTTT. Translation: CSASDDRGFTEAFF.

There are a few counts of this clonotype. V gene TRBV6-4 combines with J gene TRBJ1-5; D uncertain. V lost 1 base and J lost 1, with 11 bases in between. The CDR3 is 16 amino acids. In germline, CDR1 is MRHNA, CDR2 SNTAGT. The CDR3 region is CASSDLCRRSNQPQHF. The CDR3 nucleotides read TGTGCCAGCAGTGACTTATGTAGACGGAGCAATCAGCCCCAGCATTTT.

The J gene is TRBJ2-7, the V gene TRBV28, with TRBD1 matching over 8 bases. CDR3 length: 14 amino acids. Germline CDR1 reads MDHEN; CDR2 reads SYDVKM. The J segment lost 6 bases and the V segment lost 1 base, leaving 5 bases of the junction unmatched. The CDR3 here is CASSLSTGVGEQYF. CDR3 DNA sequence: TGTGCCAGCAGTTTATCGACAGGGGTGGGCGAGCAGTACTTC.

There are many counts of this clonotype. The V call is TRBV28, the J call TRBJ1-2, with D unclear. V gave up 2 bases and J gave up 8 bases, with 15 bases separating them. This CDR3 is 14 amino acids long. Germline values: CDR1 MDHEN, CDR2 SYDVKM. CDR3 in amino acids: CASSLEGGFLGYTF. The CDR3 region has the DNA TGTGCCAGCAGTTTAGAGGGAGGCTTTTTGGGCTACACCTTC.

This rearrangement joins TRBV9 to TRBJ2-2; D not resolved. CDR1 and CDR2 (germline): SGDLS, YYNGEE. The CDR3 contains 16 residues. V was trimmed by 3 bases and J by 2 bases, leaving 14 bases between them. CDR3 DNA sequence: TGTGCCAGCAGCGCCCTCAGCGTCAAAAACACCGGGGAGCTGTTTTTT. The encoded protein is CASSALSVKNTGELFF.

The gene calls are TRBV25-1 and TRBJ2-7, with D unclear. This CDR3 is 16 amino acids long. Germline V gene lookup returns CDR1 MGHDK and CDR2 SYGVNS. V was trimmed by 1 base and J by 2 bases, leaving 15 bases between them. CDR3 in amino acids: CASSESGYRTPYEQYF. The CDR3 bases are TGTGCCAGCAGTGAATCAGGCTACCGAACGCCCTACGAGCAGTACTTC.

This clonotype appeared a few times. The V and J genes are TRBV6-2 or TRBV6-3 and TRBJ2-2; D not resolved. Between the trimmed V and J ends, which lost 6 bases and 0 bases, there was a span of 8 bases. This CDR3 has 14 amino acids. Per germline, CDR1 MNHEY and CDR2 SVGEGT. The CDR3 DNA reads as TGTGCCAGCAGAACGATTACGAACACCGGGGAGCTGTTTTTT. Amino acids: CASRTITNTGELFF.

This clonotype came up many times. The chain carries TRBV7-9 and TRBJ1-2; D possibly corresponds to TRBD1 (5 bases). The V and J ends lost 3 bases and 6 bases respectively, with 11 bases between them. CDR1 is SEHNR and CDR2 is FQNEAQ in the germline V gene (reference sequence). The CDR3 is made up of 13 amino acids. The CDR3 nucleotides are TGTGCCAGCAGCTTGGTCAGGGAGAATGGCTACACCTTC. Amino acids: CASSLVRENGYTF.

J is TRBJ2-1 and V is TRBV6-5; D call uncertain. The CDR3 spans 15 residues. V was pared by 8 bases and J by 0 bases, with 14 bases between. The V gene's germline CDR1 is MNHEY and CDR2 SVGAGI. CDR3: CASAELKISYNEQFF. CDR3 nucleotide sequence: TGTGCCAGCGCCGAACTAAAGATCTCCTACAATGAGCAGTTCTTC.